The 24 T cell receptor beta chains given below trace back to one sample, sequenced in a study of post-analysis software for immune sequencing data. General observations from the study: Five or six TRBV segments (TRBV5-6, TRBV5-1 and TRBV20-1 among them) occurred more frequently in patients than in controls.

Carried by the TCR beta cDNA libraries were unique molecular identifiers. TCRdb recomputed calls from the PCR reads with MiXCR, one row per CDR3 protein. The top ten hold around 6% of the sample, which has around 500,000 distinct CDR3 sequences, around a third seen once. These receptors lack a known antigen. Sequencing input: blood. These receptor sequences come from a girl aged 2-17 years with multiple sclerosis.

With respect to this clonotype: A read error may produce the germline difference seen at one junction end. J is TRBJ2-7 and V is TRBV6-5; no clear D gene. Germline V gives CDR1 MNHEY, CDR2 SVGAGI. This CDR3 contains 13 residues. The CDR3 loop reads CASSTTNSHEQYF. DNA of the CDR3: TGTGCCAGCAGTACGACAAACTCCCACGAGCAGTACTTC.

This clonotype was detected once. The V gene is TRBV5-1, the J gene TRBJ2-7; tentatively, D is TRBD1 (6 bases). CDR3 length: 15 amino acids. Looked up from germline, CDR1 is SGHRS and CDR2 is YFSETQ. The germline V and J ends were trimmed by 0 bases and 4 bases, with 14 bases remaining between them. The CDR3 sequence is CASSLEQGANYEQYF. The DNA of the CDR3 is TGCGCCAGCAGCTTGGAACAGGGAGCGAATTACGAGCAGTACTTC.

The chain has TRBV27 and TRBJ2-1; possibly TRBD1 for D (5 bases). Germline lookup yields CDR1 MNHEY and CDR2 SMNVEV (reference sequence). This CDR3 comprises 15 residues. The V end lost 7 bases, the J end lost 0 bases, and 13 bases lay between the germline ends. CDR3 DNA sequence: TGTGCCAGCAAAGTCGACAGCCTCTCCTACAATGAGCAGTTCTTC. Translated: CASKVDSLSYNEQFF.

The chain carries TRBV20-1 and TRBJ2-4; 14 bases agree with TRBD2. The J call may be wrong; the DNA end is better matched by TRBJ2-5. This CDR3 contains 18 residues. The V gene's germline CDR1 is DFQATT and CDR2 SNEGSKA (reference sequence). The CDR3 sequence: CSARDLGLTSGGAETQYF. CDR3 DNA: TGCAGTGCTAGAGATCTCGGGTTGACTAGCGGGGGGGCTGAGACCCAGTACTTC.

The J gene is TRBJ2-5, the V gene TRBV20-1; D unclear. The V end was cut by 6 bases, the J end by 3 bases, with 11 bases between. The germline V gene encodes CDR1 DFQATT and CDR2 SNEGSKA (reference sequence). This CDR3 comprises 12 residues. CDR3 DNA sequence: TGCAGTGCCCCATTCCCTAAAGAGACCCAGTACTTC. Its protein is CSAPFPKETQYF.

This clonotype was found many times. This chain uses TRBV7-2 with TRBJ2-7; no clear D. Trimming took 5 bases from V and 5 from J, leaving 7 bases between them. Germline loops: CDR1 SGHTA, CDR2 FQGNSA. The CDR3 totals 11 residues. This chain's CDR3 is CASSEADEQYF. The CDR3, as DNA: TGTGCCAGCAGCGAGGCCGACGAGCAGTACTTC.

This clonotype was observed a few times. This chain links TRBV6-1 with TRBJ2-1; 11 nucleotides agree with TRBD2. Germline V lookup: CDR1 MNHNS, CDR2 SASEGT. CDR3 length: 16 amino acids. V was clipped by 1 base and J by 5 bases; unmatched bases: 4. CDR3 bases: TGTGCCAGCAGTGAAGTAGCGGGGGGGCTGAACAATGAGCAGTTCTTC. The encoded protein is CASSEVAGGLNNEQFF.

This clonotype was detected a few times. The gene calls are TRBV12-3 or TRBV12-4 and TRBJ2-7; 7 bases map to TRBD2. V lost 2 bases and J lost 2; bases outside the gene matches: 6. The length of the CDR3 is 15 residues. This CDR3 reads CASSLMGGFTYEQYF. CDR3 nucleotide sequence: TGTGCCAGCAGTTTAATGGGGGGGTTTACCTACGAGCAGTACTTC.

V is TRBV11-1 and J is TRBJ2-1; tentatively, D is TRBD2 (6 bases). Trimming took off 7 bases at V and 10 bases at J, with 29 bases between the two ends. This CDR3 has 17 residues. Germline V CDR1 and CDR2: SGHAT, FQDESV (reference sequence). The CDR3 sequence: CASKIVGVGLSQGEQFF. CDR3 DNA: TGTGCCAGCAAAATCGTTGGGGTAGGACTATCGCAAGGGGAGCAGTTCTTC.

This clonotype was seen only a few times. This chain joins TRBV12-3 or TRBV12-4 and TRBJ1-4; no definite D call. V shed 5 bases and J shed 4 bases, with 11 bases lying between them. The CDR3 loop spans 14 amino acids. CDR3 residues: CASSADLVNEKLFF. The CDR3 DNA sequence: TGTGCCAGCAGTGCCGATTTGGTTAATGAAAAACTGTTTTTT.

The chain uses TRBV4-1 and TRBJ2-1, with D uncertain. The germline V gene encodes CDR1 MGHRA and CDR2 YSYEKL. This CDR3 contains 11 residues. V was trimmed by 6 bases and J by 7 bases, leaving 7 bases between them. The CDR3 bases are TGCGCCAGCAGGGGTTTGAATGAGCAGTTCTTC. Residues: CASRGLNEQFF.

The chain combines TRBV2 with TRBJ2-3; TRBD2 matches 10 bases. V lost 6 bases and J lost 4; bases outside the gene matches: 7. The CDR3 runs 15 residues. CDR1 and CDR2 (germline): SNHLY, FYNNEI. CDR3 sequence reads: CASRLSGGPADTQYF. In DNA, the CDR3 is TGTGCCAGCAGACTTAGCGGGGGGCCTGCAGATACGCAGTATTTT.

V and J are TRBV5-1 and TRBJ1-6, with D perhaps matching TRBD1 (6 bases). Looked up from germline, CDR1 is SGHRS and CDR2 is YFSETQ. The CDR3 is 13 amino acids. With 4 bases removed from V and 8 bases from J, the gap between germline ends came to 10 bases. The CDR3 DNA sequence: TGCGCCAGCAGCCCCAGGGGTTATTCACCCCTCCACTTT. Translated: CASSPRGYSPLHF.

This clonotype came up a few times. CDR3 residues: CASSESSGGRTDTQYF. CDR3 bases: TGTGCCAGCAGCGAATCTAGCGGGGGGCGCACAGATACGCAGTATTTT. This chain connects TRBV9 to TRBJ2-3; 11 bases align to TRBD2. Germline CDR1 reads SGDLS; CDR2 reads YYNGEE. CDR3 length equals 16 residues. After removal of 3 bases from V and 1 base from J, the junction contained 4 bases not matched to a gene.

CDR3 loop: CASSSTGTLWSYNEQFF. Here the CDR3 DNA reads TGTGCCAGCAGTTCAACCGGGACACTATGGTCCTACAATGAGCAGTTCTTC. The chain uses TRBV28 and TRBJ2-1, with D tentatively TRBD1 (6 bases). This CDR3 region has 17 residues. Trimming shortened V by 4 bases and J by 1 base, and 17 bases separated the two germline ends. Germline CDR1 MDHEN, CDR2 SYDVKM.

This chain connects TRBV7-9 to TRBJ2-5; D ambiguous. Gene TRBJ2-7 matches the end of the DNA better, so the J call may be wrong. Germline V lookup: CDR1 SEHNR, CDR2 FQNEAQ (reference sequence). The CDR3 loop spans 16 amino acids. CDR3 loop: CASSLVRRQAHYEQYF. The CDR3 DNA is TGTGCCAGCAGCTTAGTAAGGCGTCAGGCCCACTACGAGCAGTACTTC.

The chain uses TRBV6-1 and TRBJ2-7; D not resolved. This CDR3 is built from 12 residues. Trimming shortened V by 8 bases and J by 7 bases, and 15 bases separated the two germline ends. Germline V gene data show CDR1 as MNHNS and CDR2 as SASEGT. CDR3 nucleotides: TGTGCCAGCCGGGCATCCCTCAGGGAGCAGTACTTC. Translated, it gives CASRASLREQYF.

This chain connects TRBV6-6 to TRBJ2-1, with 10 positions matching TRBD2. Germline V gene sequence: CDR1 MNHNY, CDR2 SVGAGI (reference sequence). V was clipped by 5 bases and J by 14 bases; unmatched bases: 15. The CDR3 has 15 residues. CDR3 sequence (DNA): TGTGCCAGCAGTGACGAGCGGGGGGGCCCCCGTAGGGAGTTCTTC. It translates to CASSDERGGPRREFF.

Only a few counts were recorded for this clonotype. The rearrangement joins TRBV20-1 to TRBJ1-1; 9 nucleotides align to TRBD1. The CDR3 totals 14 residues. Looked up from germline, CDR1 is DFQATT and CDR2 is SNEGSKA (reference sequence). V lost 4 bases and J lost 4; bases outside the gene matches: 7. The CDR3 loop reads CSAKSGTGTTEAFF. DNA for the CDR3: TGCAGTGCTAAATCCGGGACAGGGACCACTGAAGCTTTCTTT.

Only one count was recorded for this clonotype. The chain combines TRBV7-9 with TRBJ1-5; D may be TRBD1 (5 bases). From germline, CDR1 is SEHNR and CDR2 FQNEAQ (reference sequence). V dropped 2 bases and J dropped 4 bases, with 12 bases sitting between them. The CDR3 has 15 residues. CDR3 amino acids: CASSLSDSLNQPQHF. CDR3 in DNA: TGTGCCAGCAGCTTATCTGACAGCCTTAATCAGCCCCAGCATTTT.

This clonotype was observed a few times. The chain joins TRBV6-2 or TRBV6-3 to TRBJ1-5, with 7 bases that match TRBD1. This CDR3 contains 13 residues. From germline, CDR1 is MNHEY and CDR2 SVGEGT. V gave up 6 bases and J gave up 6 bases; unmatched junction bases: 5. CDR3 region: CASSDRVGQPQHF. The CDR3 DNA sequence: TGTGCCAGCAGCGACAGGGTCGGTCAGCCCCAGCATTTT.

The chain employs TRBV12-3 or TRBV12-4 and TRBJ2-5; 9 bases align to TRBD1. With V trimmed by 5 bases and J by 4 bases, 8 bases remained unmatched. The CDR3 has 15 amino acids. CDR3 nucleotides: TGTGCCAGCAGTGGCCTTGGGACAGGGTTAGAGACCCAGTACTTC. Its protein product is CASSGLGTGLETQYF.

This clonotype was observed a handful of times. J is TRBJ2-5 and V is TRBV6-5; D may be TRBD2 (6 bases). CDR1 is MNHEY, CDR2 SVGAGI, per germline. CDR3 size: 13 residues. V gave up 6 bases and J gave up 5 bases, with 13 bases separating them. The CDR3 DNA follows: TGTGCCAGCAGAGTTAGCGGAGTCGAGACCCAGTACTTC. Amino acids: CASRVSGVETQYF.

Concerning this clonotype itself: The junction shows a germline mismatch at one end, possibly a read error. V usage is TRBV3-1 and J usage is TRBJ2-5; D gene ambiguous. CDR1 LGHDT and CDR2 YNNKEL come from the germline V gene (reference sequence). This CDR3 spans 11 amino acids. Written as DNA, the CDR3 is TGTGCCAGTAGTGAACAAGAGACCCATTACTTC. It yields the protein CASSEQETHYF.